These T cell receptor beta chains were read from a single sample in a study of identical twins' blood T cells. In TCRdb, the 5' RACE reads were re-called with MiXCR into one record per CDR3 protein. The data show 300,000 to 400,000 distinct CDR3 sequences, with about 28% seen just once and roughly 6.1% held by the top ten. What was sequenced was PBMCs. These receptors were collected from a woman aged 18 to 49 in good health. The CDR3 runs from the conserved cysteine through the conserved F or W. The order of the fields is D gene, clone size, V gene, J gene, CDR3 DNA, CDR3 protein. D genes are given only for firm matches. Clone size is not always given. Where it is, it says once, few, many or a class for expanded clones.

.,.,TRBV20-1,TRBJ2-7,TGCAGTGCTAGAACGGGACTTGCCTACGAGCAGTACTTC,CSARTGLAYEQYF
.,few,TRBV11-2,TRBJ2-3,TGTGCCAGCAGCTTAGGGTGGCGGGGGCTCCTCACAGATACGCAGTATTTT,CASSLGWRGLLTDTQYF
.,.,TRBV3-1,TRBJ1-2,TGTGCCAGCAGCCAAGATCTGGGAAGGGACTATGGCTACACCTTC,CASSQDLGRDYGYTF
.,.,TRBV20-1,TRBJ2-3,TGCATTGCTACATCTTGGGGAGGCCACACAGATACGCAGTATTTT,CIATSWGGHTDTQYF
.,few,TRBV11-1,TRBJ2-7,TGTGCCAGCAGCTCAAACTGGGGACGCAAAGCCCACGAGCAGTACTTC,CASSSNWGRKAHEQYF
.,.,TRBV6-5,TRBJ1-1,TGTGCCAGCAGTTACGAGGGGTTAGGGACTGAAGCTTTCTTT,CASSYEGLGTEAFF
.,.,TRBV20-1,TRBJ2-3,TGCAGTGCTGGGTTAGCGGAGGGGACGCAGTATTTT,CSAGLAEGTQYF
.,many,TRBV5-4,TRBJ1-1,TGTGCCAGCAGCCCCGGGACGGACAACACTGAAGCTTTCTTT,CASSPGTDNTEAFF
TRBD1,few,TRBV29-1,TRBJ1-5,TGCAGCGTTGCGGGGGGGACAGATCAGCCCCAGCATTTT,CSVAGGTDQPQHF
.,few,TRBV6-6,TRBJ1-5,TGTGCCAGCAGCCGACCTCAGGATCAGCCCCAGCATTTT,CASSRPQDQPQHF
.,.,TRBV2,TRBJ1-2,TGTGCCAGCAGTGAAGGGACGAACTATGGCTACACCTTC,CASSEGTNYGYTF
.,many,TRBV7-9,TRBJ1-1,TGTGCCAGCAGTTCCCAGGAAAACACTGAAGCTTTCTTT,CASSSQENTEAFF
.,.,TRBV7-8,TRBJ2-3,TGTGCCAGCAGCCCTGGGCAGGGCCCAAATACGCAGTATTTT,CASSPGQGPNTQYF
.,few,TRBV6-2/TRBV6-3,TRBJ1-2,TGTGCCAGCAGTTCAGACTGGGGGTATGGCTACACCTTC,CASSSDWGYGYTF
.,few,TRBV6-6,TRBJ1-1,TGTGCCAGCAGTTACTCGGCCGAAGCTTTCTTT,CASSYSAEAFF
TRBD2,many,TRBV20-1,TRBJ2-3,TGCAGTGCTAATGCGGGAGGGAGAGATACGCAGTATTTT,CSANAGGRDTQYF
.,.,TRBV2,TRBJ1-1,TGTGCCAGCAGTGAGGGGAATTCCGGGAGGGTTCCGTCTTTCTTT,CASSEGNSGRVPSFF
.,.,TRBV10-3,TRBJ1-2,TGTGCCATCAGTGAGTCGGGCCGGGGGTCTAACTATGGCTACACCTTC,CAISESGRGSNYGYTF
.,.,TRBV20-1,TRBJ1-4,TGCAGTGCTTCCTTTGGGGCAGGGAATGAAGAACTGTTTTTT,CSASFGAGNEELFF
TRBD2,.,TRBV6-2/TRBV6-3,TRBJ2-1,TGTGCCAGCAGTTACTCGATGGCTAGCGGGAATCTCGATGAGCAGTTCTTC,CASSYSMASGNLDEQFF
.,.,TRBV29-1,TRBJ2-1,TGCAGCGTTCGCCGGGACGGCTACAATGAGCAGTTCTTC,CSVRRDGYNEQFF
.,few,TRBV6-5,TRBJ1-2,TGTGCCAGCAGTTACTCAGCGAACGGGTACTATGGCTACACCTTC,CASSYSANGYYGYTF
.,.,TRBV20-1,TRBJ1-1,TGCAGTGCTAGAGACCCCAGGGGTTCGAACACTGAAGCTTTCTTT,CSARDPRGSNTEAFF
.,.,TRBV7-9,TRBJ2-1,TGTGCCAGCAGCCCCCTAATGAATGAGCAGTTCTTC,CASSPLMNEQFF
.,few,TRBV5-1,TRBJ1-4,TGCGCCAGCAGCTTGCAGGCTTTGGAAGCTAATGAAAAACTGTTTTTT,CASSLQALEANEKLFF
.,once,TRBV3-1,TRBJ1-1,TGTGCCAGCAGCCAGAGCGTGGGGGACACTGAAGCTTTCTTT,CASSQSVGDTEAFF
.,many,TRBV14,TRBJ1-1,TGTGCCAGCAGCCCTAAGGACAGACGGGAGGGAGCTGAAGCTTTCTTT,CASSPKDRREGAEAFF
.,many,TRBV29-1,TRBJ1-2,TGCAGCGTTGAAGATACAGTGCACTATGGCTACACCTTC,CSVEDTVHYGYTF
.,few,TRBV20-1,TRBJ2-2,TGCAGTGCCACGGGGTCTGGTACCGGGGAGCTGTTTTTT,CSATGSGTGELFF
TRBD2,.,TRBV2,TRBJ2-3,TGTGCCAGCACCCGAAGGACTAGCGGGACGTCTAGCACAGATACGCAGTATTTT,CASTRRTSGTSSTDTQYF
.,.,TRBV5-1,TRBJ1-1,TGCGCCAGCGGCTTGGGGAACACTGAAGCTTTCTTT,CASGLGNTEAFF